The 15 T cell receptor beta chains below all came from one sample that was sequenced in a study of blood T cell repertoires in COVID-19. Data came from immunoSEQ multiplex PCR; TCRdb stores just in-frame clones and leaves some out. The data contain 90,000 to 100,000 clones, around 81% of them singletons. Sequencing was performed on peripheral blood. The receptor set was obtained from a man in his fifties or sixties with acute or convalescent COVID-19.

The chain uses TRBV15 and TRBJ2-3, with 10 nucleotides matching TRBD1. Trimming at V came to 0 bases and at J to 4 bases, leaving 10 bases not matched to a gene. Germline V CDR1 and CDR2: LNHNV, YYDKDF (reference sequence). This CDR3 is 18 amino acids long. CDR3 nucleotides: TGTGCCACCAGCAGAGATTCTCGGTGGGGACAGGGGTCAGATACGCAGTATTTT. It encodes CATSRDSRWGQGSDTQYF.

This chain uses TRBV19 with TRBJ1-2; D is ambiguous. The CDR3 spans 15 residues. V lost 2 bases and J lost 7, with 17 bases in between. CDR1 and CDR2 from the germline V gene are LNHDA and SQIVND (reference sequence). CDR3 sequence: CASSIPPIASSGYTF. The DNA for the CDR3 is TGTGCCAGTAGTATACCCCCGATTGCGTCCTCTGGCTACACCTTC.

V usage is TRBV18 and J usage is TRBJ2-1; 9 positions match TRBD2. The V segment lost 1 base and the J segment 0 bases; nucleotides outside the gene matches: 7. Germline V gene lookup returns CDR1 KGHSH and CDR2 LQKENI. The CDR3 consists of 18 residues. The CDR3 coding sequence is TGTGCCAGCTCACCACGATCTAGCGGGGAGAGCTCCTACAATGAGCAGTTCTTC. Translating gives CASSPRSSGESSYNEQFF.

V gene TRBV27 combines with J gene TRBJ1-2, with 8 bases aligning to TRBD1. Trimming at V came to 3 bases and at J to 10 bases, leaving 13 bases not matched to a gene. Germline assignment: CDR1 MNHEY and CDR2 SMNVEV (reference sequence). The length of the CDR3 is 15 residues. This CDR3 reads CASSFTGDRGVVYTF. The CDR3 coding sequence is TGTGCCAGCAGTTTCACTGGAGACAGGGGAGTAGTCTACACCTTC.

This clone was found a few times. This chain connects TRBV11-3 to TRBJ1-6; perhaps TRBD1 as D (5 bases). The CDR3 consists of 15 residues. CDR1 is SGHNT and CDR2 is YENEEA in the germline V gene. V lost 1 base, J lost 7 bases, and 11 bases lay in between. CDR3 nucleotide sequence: TGTGCCAGCAGCTTAGGGAGGGGCAGCAATTCACCCCTCCACTTT. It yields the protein CASSLGRGSNSPLHF. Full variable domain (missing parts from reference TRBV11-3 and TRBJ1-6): EAGVVQSPRYKIIEKKQPVAFWCNPISGHNTLYWYLQNLGQGPELLIRYENEEAVDDSQLPKDRFSAERLKGVDSTLKIQPAELGDSAVYLCASSLGRGSNSPLHFGNGTRLTVT.

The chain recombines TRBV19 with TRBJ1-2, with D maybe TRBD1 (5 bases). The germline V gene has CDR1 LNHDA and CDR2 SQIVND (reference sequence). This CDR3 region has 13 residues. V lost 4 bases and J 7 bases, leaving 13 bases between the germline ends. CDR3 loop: CASSRGTSGGYTF. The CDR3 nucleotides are TGTGCCAGTAGTAGGGGCACCTCGGGTGGCTACACCTTC.

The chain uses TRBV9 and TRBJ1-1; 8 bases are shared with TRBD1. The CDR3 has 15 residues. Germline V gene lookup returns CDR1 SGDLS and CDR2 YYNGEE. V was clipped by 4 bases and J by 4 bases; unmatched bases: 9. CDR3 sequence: CASSPDRDGATEAFF. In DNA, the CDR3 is TGTGCCAGCAGCCCGGACAGGGACGGAGCCACTGAAGCTTTCTTT.

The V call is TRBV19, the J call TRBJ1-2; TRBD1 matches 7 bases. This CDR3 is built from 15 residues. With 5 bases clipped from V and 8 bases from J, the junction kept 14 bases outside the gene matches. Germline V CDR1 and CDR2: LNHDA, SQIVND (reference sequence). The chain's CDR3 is CASSATLDRVGGYTF. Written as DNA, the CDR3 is TGTGCCAGTAGTGCTACCCTTGACAGGGTAGGCGGCTACACCTTC. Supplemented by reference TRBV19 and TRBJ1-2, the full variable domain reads DGGITQSPKYLFRKEGQNVTLSCEQNLNHDAMYWYRQDPGQGLRLIYYSQIVNDFQKGDIAEGYSVSREKKESFPLTVTSAQKNPTAFYLCASSATLDRVGGYTFGSGTRLTVV.

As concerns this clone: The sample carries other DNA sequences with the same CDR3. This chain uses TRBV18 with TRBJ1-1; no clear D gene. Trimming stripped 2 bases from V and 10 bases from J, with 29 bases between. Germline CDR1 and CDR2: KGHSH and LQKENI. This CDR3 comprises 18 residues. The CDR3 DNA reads TGTGCCAGCTCACCATCGGGCGGTTCTAACACGTTTTCACGGGGAGCTTTCTTT. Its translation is CASSPSGGSNTFSRGAFF.

DNA for the CDR3: TGTGCCAGCAGCCAGGAGGGAATGAACACTGAAGCTTTCTTT. Translating gives CASSQEGMNTEAFF. The rearrangement joins TRBV3-1 (or the pseudogene TRBV3-2) to TRBJ1-1, with no clear D. In germline, CDR1 is LGHDT, CDR2 YNNKEL (reference sequence). The CDR3 is 14 residues long. Trimming removed 3 bases from V and 0 bases from J, with 8 bases in between.

CDR3 amino acids: CASSSGTANYGYTF. CDR3 bases: TGTGCCAGCAGTTCAGGCACAGCTAACTATGGCTACACCTTC. This chain links TRBV5-4 with TRBJ1-2; no reliable D call. The germline CDR1 and CDR2 sequences are SGHNT and YYREEE (reference sequence). V lost 5 bases and J lost 0, with 11 bases in between. The CDR3 extends over 14 amino acids. Full variable domain (remainder filled in from reference TRBV5-4 and TRBJ1-2): ETGVTQSPTHLIKTRGQQVTLRCSSQSGHNTVSWYQQALGQGPQFIFQYYREEENGRGNFPPRFSGLQFPNYSSELNVNALELDDSALYLCASSSGTANYGYTFGSGTRLTVV.

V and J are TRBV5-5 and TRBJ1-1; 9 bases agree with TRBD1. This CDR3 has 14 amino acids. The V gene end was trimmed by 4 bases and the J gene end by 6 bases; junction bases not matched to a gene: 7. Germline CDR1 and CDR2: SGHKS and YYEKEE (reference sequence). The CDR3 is CASSGDRGIAEAFF. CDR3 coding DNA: TGTGCCAGCAGCGGAGACAGGGGGATCGCTGAAGCTTTCTTT.

The CDR3 DNA follows: TGTGCCAGCAGTGAAGTCGGGGAAGCCGACACTGAAGCTTTCTTT. It yields the protein CASSEVGEADTEAFF. This chain uses TRBV2 with TRBJ1-1; D is undetermined. The length of the CDR3 is 15 residues. Germline V CDR1 and CDR2: SNHLY, FYNNEI. V lost 1 base to trimming and J lost 3 bases, with 12 bases between them. Based on the CDR3 plus reference TRBV2 and TRBJ1-1, the full variable domain is EPEVTQTPSHQVTQMGQEVILRCVPISNHLYFYWYRQILGQKVEFLVSFYNNEISEKSEIFDDQFSVERPDGSNFTLKIRSTKLEDSAMYFCASSEVGEADTEAFFGQGTRLTVV.

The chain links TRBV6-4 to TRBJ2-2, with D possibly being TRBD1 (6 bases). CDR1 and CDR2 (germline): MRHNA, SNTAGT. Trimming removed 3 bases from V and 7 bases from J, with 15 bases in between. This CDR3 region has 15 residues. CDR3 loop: CASSERATGIGELFF. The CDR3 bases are TGTGCCAGCAGTGAAAGGGCTACAGGGATCGGGGAGCTGTTTTTT.

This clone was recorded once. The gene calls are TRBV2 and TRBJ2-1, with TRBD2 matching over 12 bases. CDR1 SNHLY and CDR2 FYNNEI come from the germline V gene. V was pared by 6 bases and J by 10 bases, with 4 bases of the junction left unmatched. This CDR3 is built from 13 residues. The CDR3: CASRRTSGGEQFF. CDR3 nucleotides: TGTGCCAGCAGGCGCACTAGCGGGGGGGAGCAGTTCTTC.